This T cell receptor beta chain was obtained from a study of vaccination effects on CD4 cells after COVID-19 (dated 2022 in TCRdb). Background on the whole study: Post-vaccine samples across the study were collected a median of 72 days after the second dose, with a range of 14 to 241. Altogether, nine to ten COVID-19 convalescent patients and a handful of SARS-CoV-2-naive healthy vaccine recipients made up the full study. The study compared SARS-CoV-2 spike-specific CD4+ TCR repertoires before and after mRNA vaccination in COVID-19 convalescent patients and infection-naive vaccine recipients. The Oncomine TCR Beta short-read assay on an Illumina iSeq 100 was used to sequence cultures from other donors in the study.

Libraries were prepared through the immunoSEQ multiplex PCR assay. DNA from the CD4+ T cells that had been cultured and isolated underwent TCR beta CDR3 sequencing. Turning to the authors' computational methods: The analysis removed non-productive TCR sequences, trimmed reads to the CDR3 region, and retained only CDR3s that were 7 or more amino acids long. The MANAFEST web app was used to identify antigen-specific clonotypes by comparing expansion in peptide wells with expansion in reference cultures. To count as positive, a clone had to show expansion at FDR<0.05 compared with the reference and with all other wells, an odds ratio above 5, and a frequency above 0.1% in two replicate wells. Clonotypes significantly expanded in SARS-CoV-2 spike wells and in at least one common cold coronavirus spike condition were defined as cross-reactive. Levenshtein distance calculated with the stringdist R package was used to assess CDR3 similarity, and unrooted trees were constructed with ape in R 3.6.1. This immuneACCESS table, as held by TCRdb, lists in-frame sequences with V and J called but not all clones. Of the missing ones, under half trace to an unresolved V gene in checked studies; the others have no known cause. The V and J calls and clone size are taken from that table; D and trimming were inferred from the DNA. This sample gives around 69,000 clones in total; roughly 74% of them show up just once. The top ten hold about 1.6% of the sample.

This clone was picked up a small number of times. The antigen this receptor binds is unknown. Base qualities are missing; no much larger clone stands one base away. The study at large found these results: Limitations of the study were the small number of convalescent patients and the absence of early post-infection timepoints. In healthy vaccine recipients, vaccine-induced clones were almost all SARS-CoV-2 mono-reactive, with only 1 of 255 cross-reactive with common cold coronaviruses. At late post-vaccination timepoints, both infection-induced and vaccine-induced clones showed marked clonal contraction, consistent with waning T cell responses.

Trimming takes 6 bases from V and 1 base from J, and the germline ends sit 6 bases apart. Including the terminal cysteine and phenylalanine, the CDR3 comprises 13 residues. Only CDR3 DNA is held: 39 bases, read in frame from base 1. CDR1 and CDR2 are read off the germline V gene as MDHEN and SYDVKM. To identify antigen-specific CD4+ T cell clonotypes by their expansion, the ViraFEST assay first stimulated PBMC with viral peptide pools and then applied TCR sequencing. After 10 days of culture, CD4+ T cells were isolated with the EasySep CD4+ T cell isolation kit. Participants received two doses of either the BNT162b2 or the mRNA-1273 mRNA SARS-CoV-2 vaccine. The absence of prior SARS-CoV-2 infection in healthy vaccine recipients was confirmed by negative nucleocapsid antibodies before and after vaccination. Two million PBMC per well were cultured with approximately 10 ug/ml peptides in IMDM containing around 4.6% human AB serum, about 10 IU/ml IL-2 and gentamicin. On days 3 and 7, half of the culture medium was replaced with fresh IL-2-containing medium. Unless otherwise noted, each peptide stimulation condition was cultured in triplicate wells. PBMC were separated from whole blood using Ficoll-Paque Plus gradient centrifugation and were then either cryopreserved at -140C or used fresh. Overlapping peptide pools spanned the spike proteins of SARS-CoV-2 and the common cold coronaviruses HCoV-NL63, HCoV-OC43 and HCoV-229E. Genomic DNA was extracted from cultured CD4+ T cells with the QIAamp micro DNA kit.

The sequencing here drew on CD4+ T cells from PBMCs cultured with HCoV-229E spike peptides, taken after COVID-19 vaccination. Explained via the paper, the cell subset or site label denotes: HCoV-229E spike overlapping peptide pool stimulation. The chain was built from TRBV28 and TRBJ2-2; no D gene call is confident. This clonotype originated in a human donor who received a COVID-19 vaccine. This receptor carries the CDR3 CASRSLNTGELFF. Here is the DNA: TGTGCCAGCAGATCTCTGAACACCGGGGAGCTGTTTTTT.